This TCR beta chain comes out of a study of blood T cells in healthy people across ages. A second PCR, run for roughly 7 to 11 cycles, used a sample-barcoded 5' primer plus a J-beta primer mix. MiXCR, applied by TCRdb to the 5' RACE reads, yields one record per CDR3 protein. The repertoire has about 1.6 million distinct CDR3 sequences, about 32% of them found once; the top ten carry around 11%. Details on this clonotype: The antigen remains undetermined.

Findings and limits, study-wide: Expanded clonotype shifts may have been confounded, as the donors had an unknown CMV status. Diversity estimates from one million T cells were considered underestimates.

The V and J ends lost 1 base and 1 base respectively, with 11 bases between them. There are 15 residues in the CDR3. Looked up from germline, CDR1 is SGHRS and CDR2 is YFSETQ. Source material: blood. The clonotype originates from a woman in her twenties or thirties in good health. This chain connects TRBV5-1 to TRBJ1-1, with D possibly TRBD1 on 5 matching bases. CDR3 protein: CASSLLAQGNTEAFF. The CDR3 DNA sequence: TGCGCCAGCAGCTTGTTGGCTCAGGGGAACACTGAAGCTTTCTTT.